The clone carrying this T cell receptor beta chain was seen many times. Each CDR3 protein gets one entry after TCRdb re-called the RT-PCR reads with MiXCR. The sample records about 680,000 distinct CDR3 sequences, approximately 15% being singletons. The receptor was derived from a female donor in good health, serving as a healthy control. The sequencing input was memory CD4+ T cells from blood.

CDR3 coding DNA: TGCAGTGCCGACGCAGTGCTAGCCCGCGGGAGCCCCTACGAGCAGTACTTC. It codes for CSADAVLARGSPYEQYF. The V call is TRBV20-1, the J call TRBJ2-7; 7 positions agree with TRBD2. Unmatched junction bases numbered 19, after V lost 6 bases and J lost 2 bases. In germline, CDR1 is DFQATT, CDR2 SNEGSKA (reference sequence). The CDR3 sequence is 17 residues long.